The TCR beta chain described here comes from a study of cytotoxic CD8 clonotypes in ibrutinib-treated CLL. Here immunoSEQ multiplex PCR was the method, and the copy in TCRdb shows in-frame clones only, minus some. The table lists about 72,000 clones, 80% of them singletons. The CDR3 is 13 residues long. Trimming removed 7 bases from V and 6 bases from J; junction bases left unmatched: 9. CDR1 is SNHLY and CDR2 is FYNNEI in the germline V gene. Sequences were derived from PBMCs, sampled at disease progression, from a patient treated with ibrutinib. The sequence came from a human donor with chronic lymphocytic leukemia. The rearrangement joins TRBV2 to TRBJ2-7; 7 nucleotides line up with TRBD1. The CDR3 loop reads CASNPTGISEQYF. The CDR3 DNA is TGTGCCAGCAACCCGACAGGGATAAGCGAGCAGTACTTC.